This T cell receptor beta chain was recorded in a study of cytomegalovirus exposure and HLA in healthy donors. The CDR3 sequence is 15 residues long. Germline trimming cut 4 bases from V and 3 bases from J; bases unmatched to any gene: 6. Germline loops: CDR1 SGHTA, CDR2 FQGNSA. The data were produced by immunoSEQ multiplex PCR, yet TCRdb's version contains in-frame clones alone and is incomplete. The table has about 120,000 clones, 88% seen once; the top ten hold 1.4%. Comment on this clone: Its antigen remains unidentified.

Study-level results: Three CMV-associated chains proved CMV antigen-specific in vitro.

The chain couples TRBV7-2 to TRBJ1-2, with TRBD1 identical over 9 bases. The sequence was obtained from a woman younger than 45 in good health and CMV-seropositive. Sequencing used PBMCs. Here the CDR3 reads CASSSPDRGDYGYTF. The CDR3 coding sequence is TGTGCCAGCAGCTCCCCGGACAGGGGCGACTATGGCTACACCTTC.